This TCR beta chain was found in a study of blood T cells in healthy people across ages. Whole-study results and caveats: Naive and antigen-experienced cells could not be conclusively compared, given unsorted PBMCs. Both naive CD4+ cell counts and diversity were greater in long-lived donors than in aged donors.

The study isolated at least 6 million PBMCs from each sample. A sample-barcoded 5' primer and a J-beta primer mix were used in a second PCR of roughly 7 to 12 cycles. Through a template-switch adaptor with 12 random nucleotides, each cDNA molecule received a tag. TCRdb passed the 5' RACE reads through MiXCR, listing each CDR3 protein once. The sample lists some 700,000 distinct CDR3 sequences, 22% occurring once. This clonotype was found a few times. Its antigen is not identified. V gave up 3 bases and J gave up 5 bases; unmatched junction bases: 5. The CDR3 has 15 amino acids. Germline assignment: CDR1 SGHRS and CDR2 YFSETQ.

The chain is built from TRBV5-1 and TRBJ2-2, with TRBD1 matching over 9 bases. The specimen sequenced was blood. The clonotype comes from an older man in good health. CDR3 sequence (DNA): TGCGCCAGCAGCTCTCGACAGGGGGGAACCGGGGAGCTGTTTTTT. Translation gives CASSSRQGGTGELFF.